One and the same sample provided the 15 T cell receptor beta chains below, sequenced in a study of Graves' ophthalmopathy and Graves' hyperthyroidism. RNA transcripts provided the template for amplifying TCR beta CDR3 regions. In the first round, RT-PCR was carried out with HTBI primers, and a multiplex PCR formed the second round. MiXCR was run by TCRdb on the multiplex PCR reads, yielding one entry per CDR3 protein. Here the sample spans over a million distinct CDR3 sequences, less than 45% being singletons. The sequenced sample consisted of peripheral blood or thyroid tissue (not recorded which). These receptors all stem from an adult man with Graves' hyperthyroidism.

The chain links TRBV5-1 to TRBJ2-5, with 9 bases matching TRBD1. The CDR3 totals 15 residues. The J segment lost 5 bases and the V segment lost 4 bases, leaving 9 bases of the junction unmatched. Germline V gene lookup returns CDR1 SGHRS and CDR2 YFSETQ. The CDR3 region is CASSPNRGPGETQYF. CDR3 bases: TGCGCCAGCAGCCCAAACAGGGGGCCTGGGGAGACCCAGTACTTC. The full variable domain, completed using reference TRBV5-1 and TRBJ2-5, is KAGVTQTPRYLIKTRGQQVTLSCSPISGHRSVSWYQQTPGQGLQFLFEYFSETQRNKGNFPGRFSGRQFSNSRSEMNVSTLELGDSALYLCASSPNRGPGETQYFGPGTRLLVL.

As for this clonotype: A much larger clone differs from this one at a single base, so this may be a read error. V gene TRBV7-3 combines with J gene TRBJ1-1; TRBD1 might be the D (5 bases). The V gene's germline CDR1 is SGHTA and CDR2 FQGTGA. CDR3 length equals 14 residues. The V and J ends lost 2 bases and 4 bases respectively, with 11 bases between them. The CDR3 region is CASSLGDGGTEAFF. DNA for the CDR3: TGTGCCAGCAGCTTAGGCGACGGGGGCACTGAAGCTTTCTTT.

This clonotype was detected ten times or more. J is TRBJ2-7 and V is TRBV9, with 7 bases lining up with TRBD1. V was clipped by 3 bases and J by 1 base; unmatched bases: 7. CDR1 is SGDLS and CDR2 is YYNGEE in the germline V gene. The CDR3 is 15 residues long. The CDR3 coding sequence is TGTGCCAGCAGCGAAGGGGACAGCCTTTCCTACGAGCAGTACTTC. Protein sequence: CASSEGDSLSYEQYF. Full variable domain (rest looked up from reference TRBV9 and TRBJ2-7): DSGVTQTPKHLITATGQRVTLRCSPRSGDLSVYWYQQSLDQGLQFLIQYYNGEERAKGNILERFSAQQFPDLHSELNLSSLELGDSALYFCASSEGDSLSYEQYFGPGTRLTVT.

V usage is TRBV5-6 and J usage is TRBJ1-5; TRBD1 is a possible D gene (5 bases). Deletions cut 7 bases from V and 5 bases from J, with 16 bases between. Germline lookup yields CDR1 SGHDT and CDR2 YYEEEE. The CDR3 length is 14 residues. The CDR3 reads CASSSLFRDQPQHF. The CDR3 DNA reads as TGTGCCAGCTCTTCCCTATTCAGGGATCAGCCCCAGCATTTT.

This clonotype was recorded at least ten times. The chain links TRBV7-2 to TRBJ2-5; unclear D gene. The CDR3 is 11 residues long. The germline V gene has CDR1 SGHTA and CDR2 FQGNSA. V lost 8 bases and J lost 8, with 12 bases in between. The CDR3 loop is CASLTTRTQYF. CDR3 sequence (DNA): TGTGCCAGCCTTACGACGAGAACCCAGTACTTC.

In this sample, this clonotype turned up a few times. The junction shows a germline mismatch at one end, possibly a read error. V is TRBV2 and J is TRBJ2-5; D call uncertain. The CDR3 has 13 residues. The germline gives CDR1 SNHLY, CDR2 FYNNEI. CDR3 region: CAGSDATLVTQYF. CDR3 DNA: TGTGCCGGCAGCGACGCGACCCTGGTGACCCAGTACTTC. Using reference TRBV2 and TRBJ2-5 for the parts outside the CDR3, the full variable domain is EPEVTQTPSHQVTQMGQEVILRCVPISNHLYFYWYRQILGQKVEFLVSFYNNEISEKSEIFDDQFSVERPDGSNFTLKIRSTKLEDSAMYFCAGSDATLVTQYFGPGTRLLVL.

This chain connects TRBV30 to TRBJ2-2; D gene unclear. Per the germline V gene, CDR1 is GTSNPN and CDR2 is SVGIG (reference sequence). V lost 0 bases, J lost 6 bases, and 5 bases lay in between. This CDR3 has 12 amino acids. In DNA form, the CDR3 reads TGTGCCTGGAGTGTAGCCTCCGGGGAGCTGTTTTTT. Translated, it gives CAWSVASGELFF.

The sample holds many counts of this clonotype. The chain uses TRBV7-6 and TRBJ1-3; D remains unclear. The CDR3 runs 16 residues. Trimming left V 5 bases short and J 2 bases short, with 16 bases between. Germline V CDR1 and CDR2: SGHVS, FNYEAQ. In DNA, the CDR3 is TGTGCCAGCAGCCCCCGCGGCGCCGAGACTGGAAACACCATATATTTT. As protein: CASSPRGAETGNTIYF.

This chain joins TRBV7-6 and TRBJ1-5, with D possibly being TRBD1 (6 bases). With 3 bases removed from V and 11 bases from J, the gap between germline ends came to 14 bases. The CDR3 has 13 residues. Looked up from germline, CDR1 is SGHVS and CDR2 is FNYEAQ. CDR3 in amino acids: CASSFRGGETQHF. In DNA form, the CDR3 reads TGTGCCAGCAGCTTTAGAGGGGGAGAGACCCAGCATTTT.

The chain links TRBV6-6 to TRBJ1-1; D is perhaps TRBD1 (5 bases). CDR1 MNHNY and CDR2 SVGAGI come from the germline V gene (reference sequence). The CDR3 totals 15 residues. V dropped 2 bases and J dropped 11 bases, with 21 bases sitting between them. CDR3 sequence reads: CASSYLGRETLRAFF. The DNA of the CDR3 is TGTGCCAGCAGTTACCTTGGCAGGGAGACCTTGCGGGCTTTCTTT.

This clonotype was recorded a few times. The genes are TRBV20-1 and TRBJ2-7, with 7 bases aligning to TRBD1. The CDR3 covers 15 residues. V shed 3 bases and J 4 bases; nucleotides not matched to a gene: 12. Germline V lookup: CDR1 DFQATT, CDR2 SNEGSKA (reference sequence). The CDR3 sequence is CSASGSQGRSYEQYF. CDR3 coding DNA: TGCAGTGCTAGCGGTTCACAGGGGAGATCATACGAGCAGTACTTC.

This clonotype was counted between two and nine times. The V and J genes are TRBV7-2 and TRBJ2-3; D is possibly TRBD1 or TRBD2 (5 bases each). V lost 5 bases to trimming and J lost 2 bases, with 17 bases between them. The CDR3 is 16 residues long. From germline, CDR1 is SGHTA and CDR2 FQGNSA. The CDR3 sequence is CASSRKSRGPTDTQYF. As DNA, the CDR3 is TGTGCCAGCAGCCGAAAGAGTCGGGGCCCCACAGATACGCAGTATTTT. Based on the CDR3 plus reference TRBV7-2 and TRBJ2-3, the full variable domain is GAGVSQSPSNKVTEKGKDVELRCDPISGHTALYWYRQSLGQGLEFLIYFQGNSAPDKSGLPSDRFSAERTGGSVSTLTIQRTQQEDSAVYLCASSRKSRGPTDTQYFGPGTRLTVL.

The chain carries TRBV6-6 and TRBJ1-5; 8 bases are a match to TRBD1. CDR1 is MNHNY and CDR2 is SVGAGI in the germline V gene (reference sequence). V gave up 8 bases and J gave up 7 bases; unmatched junction bases: 4. The CDR3 spans 12 residues. The CDR3 protein is CASLDRGQPQHF. CDR3 coding DNA: TGTGCCAGCCTAGACAGGGGACAGCCCCAGCATTTT.

This clonotype came up many times. The V and J genes are TRBV4-3 and TRBJ1-1; 7 bases line up with TRBD1. Germline lookup yields CDR1 LGHNA and CDR2 YSLEER. V lost 5 bases and J lost 1; bases outside the gene matches: 4. CDR3 length equals 14 residues. CDR3 sequence (DNA): TGCGCCAGCAGCACCAACAGGGGGAACACTGAAGCTTTCTTT. It specifies CASSTNRGNTEAFF.

The chain uses TRBV7-3 and TRBJ2-5; 8 bases map to TRBD1. CDR1 and CDR2 (germline): SGHTA, FQGTGA. The V segment lost 2 bases and the J segment 5 bases; nucleotides outside the gene matches: 7. The CDR3 length is 15 residues. CDR3 protein: CASSLEDRVGETQYF. DNA of the CDR3: TGTGCCAGCAGCTTAGAGGACAGGGTTGGCGAGACCCAGTACTTC.